Reported below is one TCR beta chain. The sample is drawn from a study of blood T cell repertoires in COVID-19. Study in general: Sites in the United States, Italy and Spain provided acute and convalescent COVID-19 samples. The analysed material was cDNA or gDNA that came from T cells, B-cell-depleted T cells, or PBMCs.

In the original processing: Estimates of nucleated cell counts were drawn from the amplification of reference gene primers. Sequencing used immunoSEQ multiplex PCR; TCRdb keeps in-frame clones, though not all of them. V and J calls plus clone size are reproduced from that table; the DNA served to infer D and trimming. The sample holds 130,000 to 150,000 clones, under 85% seen once. Germline CDR1 MNHEY, CDR2 SVGEGT. V trimming: 4 bases; J trimming: 7 bases; junction bases outside the gene matches: 9. The CDR3 contains 15 residues. The TCR originated in a human donor in a cohort sampled during active COVID-19. The sample consisted of peripheral blood. The chain has TRBV6-2 or TRBV6-3 and TRBJ2-1, with 8 positions matching TRBD1. CDR3 in DNA: TGTGCCAGCAGTTCACAGGGGGGATTTGGAAATGAGCAGTTCTTC. It is translated as CASSSQGGFGNEQFF.